This T cell receptor beta chain was sequenced for a study of CD4 T cells in relation to SARS-CoV-2 and coronaviruses. About the research overall: Crossreactive spike epitopes shared across donors were mapped to their HLA restriction.

Naive and memory CD4+ T cell DNA was deep-sequenced without culture. Sequenced by immunoSEQ multiplex PCR; TCRdb stores in-frame clones only, minus some. The sample lists 55,000 to 70,000 clones, roughly 93% occurring once. Before the COVID-19 pandemic, during about 2011-2019, CD4+ T cells were taken from unexposed donors. Study-level results: Culture-expanded clones reflect memory recall rather than primary priming during culture.

Notes on this clone: Its specificity is unknown.

The V gene's germline CDR1 is SNHLY and CDR2 FYNNEI. This CDR3 is 11 amino acids long. The V gene lost 5 bases and the J gene lost 8 bases, with 9 bases spanning the gap. The source is a human donor in good health. The sequencing sample was made of naive CD4+ T cells from PBMCs. Subset indicated: naive CD4+ T cells isolated by negative enrichment. V gene TRBV2 combines with J gene TRBJ1-2; tentative D call: TRBD1 (6 bases). Here the CDR3 DNA reads TGTGCCAGCAGTAACAGGGACGGCTACACCTTC. Its protein is CASSNRDGYTF.